Given below is one T cell receptor (beta chain) in context. The antigen is not known. The record originates from a study of CD8+ T cells in alopecia areata. Study as a whole: Treatment comprised oral tofacitinib, 5 to 10 mg twice daily, in treated patients. Study-wide points: Scalp and blood samples kept many expanded lesional clones throughout tofacitinib.

It was cDNA, reverse transcribed from extracted RNA, that served as the sequencing template. TCRdb keeps only in-frame clones here, not all; method: immunoSEQ multiplex PCR. The table records hundreds of thousands of clones, 55% to 70% of them present only once. Unmatched junction bases numbered 16, after V lost 4 bases and J lost 2 bases. The CDR3 is made up of 19 amino acids. CDR1 is GTSNPN and CDR2 is SVGIG in the germline V gene (reference sequence). Treatment denoted: oral pan-JAK inhibitor, 5-10 mg twice daily. The rearrangement links TRBV30 to TRBJ1-5; TRBD1 matches 11 bases. Sequenced material: CD4+ T cells sorted from blood, taken at week 24, from a patient treated with tofacitinib. The sequence derives from a human donor with alopecia areata. The DNA of the CDR3 is TGTGCCTGGACCGGTAGGGGGACAGGGGGGAATAGGGGCAATCAGCCCCAGCATTTT. Translation gives CAWTGRGTGGNRGNQPQHF.